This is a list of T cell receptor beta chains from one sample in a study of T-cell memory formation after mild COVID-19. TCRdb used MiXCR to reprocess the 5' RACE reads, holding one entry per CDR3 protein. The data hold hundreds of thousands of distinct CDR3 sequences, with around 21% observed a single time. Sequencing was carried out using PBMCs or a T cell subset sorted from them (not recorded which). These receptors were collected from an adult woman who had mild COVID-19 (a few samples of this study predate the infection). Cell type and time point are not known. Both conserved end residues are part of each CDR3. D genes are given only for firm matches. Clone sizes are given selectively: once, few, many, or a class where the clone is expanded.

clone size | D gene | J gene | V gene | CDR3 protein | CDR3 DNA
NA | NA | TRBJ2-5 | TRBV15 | CATSRRAPGPQETQYF | TGTGCCACCAGCAGACGGGCCCCGGGCCCTCAAGAGACCCAGTACTTC
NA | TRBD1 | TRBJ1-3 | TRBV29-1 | CSAGQGNGNTIYF | TGCAGCGCGGGACAGGGTAATGGAAACACCATATATTTT
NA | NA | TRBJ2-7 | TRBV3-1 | CASRRGSYEQYF | TGTGCCAGCAGGCGTGGGAGTTACGAGCAGTACTTC
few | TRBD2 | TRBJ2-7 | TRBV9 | CASSPNSGLQYEQYF | TGTGCCAGCAGCCCCAACTCGGGACTACAATACGAGCAGTACTTC
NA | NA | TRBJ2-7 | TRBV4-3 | CASSPVRGTSYEQYF | TGCGCCAGCAGCCCCGTCCGCGGGACCTCCTACGAGCAGTACTTC
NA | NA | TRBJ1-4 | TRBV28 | CASSSRTVLSNEKLFF | TGTGCCAGCAGTTCCCGGACGGTTCTTTCTAATGAAAAACTGTTTTTT
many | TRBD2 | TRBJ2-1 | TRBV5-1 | CASSPWEGSSSYNEQFF | TGCGCCAGCAGCCCCTGGGAGGGCAGCAGCTCCTACAATGAGCAGTTCTTC
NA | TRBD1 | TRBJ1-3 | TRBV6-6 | CASSYLGTGGIMSGNTIYF | TGTGCCAGCAGTTACTTGGGGACAGGGGGGATAATGTCGGGAAACACCATATATTTT
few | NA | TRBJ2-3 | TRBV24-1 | CATSLRGLTDTQYF | TGTGCCACCAGTCTAAGAGGACTCACAGATACGCAGTATTTT
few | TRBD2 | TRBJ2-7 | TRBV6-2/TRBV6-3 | CASRGLAGAHEQYF | TGTGCCAGCAGGGGACTAGCGGGAGCCCACGAGCAGTACTTC
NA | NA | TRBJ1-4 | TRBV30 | CAWSALAGGSHEKLFF | TGTGCCTGGAGTGCACTCGCCGGGGGCTCTCATGAAAAACTGTTTTTT
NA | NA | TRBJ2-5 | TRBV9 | CASSVEKGGEGETQYF | TGTGCCAGCAGCGTAGAAAAGGGCGGCGAGGGGGAGACCCAGTACTTC
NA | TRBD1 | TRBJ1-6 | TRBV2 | CASLELGTAPSSYNSPLHF | TGTGCCAGCTTAGAGCTTGGGACAGCCCCTAGCTCCTATAATTCACCCCTCCACTTT
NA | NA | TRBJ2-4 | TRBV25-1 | CASSEIAGIGIQYF | TGTGCCAGCAGTGAAATCGCGGGAATCGGCATTCAGTACTTC
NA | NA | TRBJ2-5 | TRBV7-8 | CASSLVQLETQYF | TGTGCCAGCAGCTTAGTACAGCTAGAGACCCAGTACTTC
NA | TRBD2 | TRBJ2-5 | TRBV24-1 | CAVQREAQETQYF | TGTGCCGTCCAGCGGGAGGCTCAAGAGACCCAGTACTTC
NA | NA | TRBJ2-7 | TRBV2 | CASEDPTPGHRNEQYF | TGTGCCAGCGAGGACCCTACCCCGGGACATAGGAACGAGCAGTACTTC
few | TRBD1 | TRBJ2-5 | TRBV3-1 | CASSHTGTGREETQYF | TGTGCCAGCAGCCATACCGGGACAGGGAGAGAAGAGACCCAGTACTTC
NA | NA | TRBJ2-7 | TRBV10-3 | CAISELGRDTGEQYF | TGTGCCATCAGTGAGTTAGGCCGGGACACTGGCGAGCAGTACTTC
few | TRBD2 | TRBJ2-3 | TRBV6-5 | CASSQREGGTDTQYF | TGTGCCAGCAGTCAGCGGGAGGGCGGCACAGATACGCAGTATTTT
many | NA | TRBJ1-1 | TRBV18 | CASSPGGNTEAFF | TGTGCCAGCAGCCCGGGGGGGAACACTGAAGCTTTCTTT
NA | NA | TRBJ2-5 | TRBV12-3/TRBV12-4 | CASSQQGGRETQYF | TGTGCCAGCAGCCAACAGGGCGGGAGAGAGACCCAGTACTTC
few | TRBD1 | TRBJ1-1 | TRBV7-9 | CASSLPETGLNTEAFF | TGTGCCAGCAGCTTACCAGAGACAGGGTTGAACACTGAAGCTTTCTTT
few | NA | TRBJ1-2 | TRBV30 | CAWVDSIYGYTF | TGTGCCTGGGTAGACAGCATCTATGGCTACACCTTC
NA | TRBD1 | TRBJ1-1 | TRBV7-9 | CASSETGKRNTEAFF | TGTGCCAGCAGCGAGACAGGGAAGAGAAACACTGAAGCTTTCTTT
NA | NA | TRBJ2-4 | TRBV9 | CASSPQSVGIQYF | TGTGCCAGCAGCCCCCAGTCGGTTGGCATTCAGTACTTC
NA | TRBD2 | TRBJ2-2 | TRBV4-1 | CASSQVRGTSGGFNTGELFF | TGCGCCAGCAGCCAAGTGAGAGGGACTAGCGGGGGCTTTAACACCGGGGAGCTGTTTTTT
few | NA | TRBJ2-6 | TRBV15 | CATSTPKRVSGANVLTF | TGTGCCACCAGCACCCCCAAACGTGTCTCCGGGGCCAACGTCCTGACTTTC
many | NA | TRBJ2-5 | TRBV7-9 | CASSLVQAGQETQYF | TGTGCCAGCAGCTTGGTTCAGGCGGGCCAAGAGACCCAGTACTTC
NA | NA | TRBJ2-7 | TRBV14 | CASSWGSAYEQYF | TGTGCCAGCAGCTGGGGGTCTGCCTACGAGCAGTACTTC
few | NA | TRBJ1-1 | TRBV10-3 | CAISENGGHIEAFF | TGTGCCATCAGTGAGAATGGGGGCCACATTGAAGCTTTCTTT
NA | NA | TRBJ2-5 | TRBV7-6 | CASSLVQGEAQYF | TGTGCCAGCAGCTTAGTCCAGGGGGAGGCCCAGTACTTC
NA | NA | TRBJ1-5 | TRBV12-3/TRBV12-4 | CASSLAGAQPQHF | TGTGCCAGCAGTTTAGCAGGGGCTCAGCCCCAGCATTTT
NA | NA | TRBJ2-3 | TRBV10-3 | CAISGETGTDTQYF | TGTGCCATCAGTGGAGAGACAGGCACAGATACGCAGTATTTT
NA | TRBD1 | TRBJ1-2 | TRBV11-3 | CASSTYAGQGASGYTF | TGTGCCAGCAGCACGTACGCCGGACAGGGGGCGTCAGGCTACACCTTC
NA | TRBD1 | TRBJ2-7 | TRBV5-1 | CASSEGDSLPGEQYF | TGCGCCAGCAGCGAGGGGGACAGTCTCCCGGGGGAGCAGTACTTC
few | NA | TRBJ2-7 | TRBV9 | CASSLTPSSEGYEQYF | TGTGCCAGCAGCCTCACCCCCTCTAGCGAAGGCTACGAGCAGTACTTC
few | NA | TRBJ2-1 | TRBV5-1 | CASSPPGGLKEYNEQFF | TGCGCCAGCAGCCCCCCCGGGGGCCTTAAGGAATACAATGAGCAGTTCTTC
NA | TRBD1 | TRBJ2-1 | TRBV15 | CATSSLLQGADEQFF | TGTGCCACCAGCAGCCTTCTCCAGGGGGCTGATGAGCAGTTCTTC
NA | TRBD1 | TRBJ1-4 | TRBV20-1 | CRAGTGTEKLFF | TGCAGAGCCGGGACAGGGACTGAAAAACTGTTTTTT
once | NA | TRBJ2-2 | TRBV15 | CATQLANTGELFF | TGTGCCACTCAACTAGCGAACACCGGGGAGCTGTTTTTT
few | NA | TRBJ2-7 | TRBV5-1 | CASSLGAAEQYF | TGCGCCAGCAGCTTGGGGGCAGCAGAGCAGTACTTC